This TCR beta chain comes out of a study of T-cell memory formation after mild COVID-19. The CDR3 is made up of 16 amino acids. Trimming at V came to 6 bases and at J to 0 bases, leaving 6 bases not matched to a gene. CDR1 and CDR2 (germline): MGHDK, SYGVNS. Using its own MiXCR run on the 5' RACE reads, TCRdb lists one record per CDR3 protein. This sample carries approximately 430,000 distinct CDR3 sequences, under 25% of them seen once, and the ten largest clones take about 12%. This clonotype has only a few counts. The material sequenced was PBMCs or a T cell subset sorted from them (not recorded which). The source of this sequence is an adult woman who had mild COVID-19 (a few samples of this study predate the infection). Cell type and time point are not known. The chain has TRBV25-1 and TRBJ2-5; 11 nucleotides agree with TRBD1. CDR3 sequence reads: CASSLTDRGHQETQYF. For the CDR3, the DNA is TGTGCCAGCAGCCTTACGGACAGGGGGCACCAAGAGACCCAGTACTTC.